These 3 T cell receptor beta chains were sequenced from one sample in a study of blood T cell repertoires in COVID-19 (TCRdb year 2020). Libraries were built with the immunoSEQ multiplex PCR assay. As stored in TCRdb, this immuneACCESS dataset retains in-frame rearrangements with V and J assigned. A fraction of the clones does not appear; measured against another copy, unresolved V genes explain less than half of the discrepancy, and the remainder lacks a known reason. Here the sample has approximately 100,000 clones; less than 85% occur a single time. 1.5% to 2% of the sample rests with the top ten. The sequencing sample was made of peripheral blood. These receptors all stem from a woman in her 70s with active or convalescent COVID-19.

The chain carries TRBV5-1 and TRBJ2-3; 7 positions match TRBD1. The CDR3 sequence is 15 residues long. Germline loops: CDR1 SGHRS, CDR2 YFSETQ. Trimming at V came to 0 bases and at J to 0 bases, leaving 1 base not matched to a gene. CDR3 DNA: TGCGCCAGCAGCTTGGAGGGACAGAGCACAGATACGCAGTATTTT. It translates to CASSLEGQSTDTQYF.

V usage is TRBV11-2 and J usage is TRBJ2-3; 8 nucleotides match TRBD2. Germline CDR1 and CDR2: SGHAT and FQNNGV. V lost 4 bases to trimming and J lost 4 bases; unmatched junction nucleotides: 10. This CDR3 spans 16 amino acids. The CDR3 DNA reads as TGTGCCAGCAGCTCCCCGCCCGGGACTAGATCAGATACGCAGTATTTT. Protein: CASSSPPGTRSDTQYF.

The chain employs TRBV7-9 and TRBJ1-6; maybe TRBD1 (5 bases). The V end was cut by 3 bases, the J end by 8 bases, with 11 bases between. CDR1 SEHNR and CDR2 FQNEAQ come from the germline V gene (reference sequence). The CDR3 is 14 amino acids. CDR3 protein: CASSFTGGDSPLHF. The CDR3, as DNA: TGTGCCAGCAGCTTTACGGGGGGGGATTCACCCCTCCACTTT.